What follows describes a single TCR beta chain. Its specificity is unknown. V was clipped by 2 bases and J by 3 bases; unmatched bases: 4. The length of the CDR3 is 14 residues. Germline assignment: CDR1 GTSNPN and CDR2 SVGIG (reference sequence). The sample is drawn from a study of Ad26.COV2.S vaccination and SARS-CoV-2 variants. Study-level results: Total T cell responses may have been underestimated by the TCR breadth and depth analyses.

Regarding treatment: roughly 18 received Ad26.COV2.S at low or high dose, single or two shots; roughly five received placebo; per-sample allocation not given. Collection of the samples took place on day 63 after the first injection of vaccine or placebo. Clones were read by immunoSEQ multiplex PCR, and TCRdb kept only the in-frame ones, dropping some. Of 400,000 to 450,000 clones detected, roughly 90% appear once; the ten largest clones hold around 1.7%. The sample in question was peripheral blood, obtained in a trial of Ad26.COV2.S vaccine versus placebo. This clonotype originated in a person aged 18 to 65 who received the Ad26.COV2.S COVID-19 vaccine or a placebo. The gene calls are TRBV30 and TRBJ1-5, with 7 bases that match TRBD1. CDR3 sequence: CAWSRGQINQPQHF. In DNA, the CDR3 is TGTGCCTGGAGTAGGGGACAGATCAATCAGCCCCAGCATTTT.